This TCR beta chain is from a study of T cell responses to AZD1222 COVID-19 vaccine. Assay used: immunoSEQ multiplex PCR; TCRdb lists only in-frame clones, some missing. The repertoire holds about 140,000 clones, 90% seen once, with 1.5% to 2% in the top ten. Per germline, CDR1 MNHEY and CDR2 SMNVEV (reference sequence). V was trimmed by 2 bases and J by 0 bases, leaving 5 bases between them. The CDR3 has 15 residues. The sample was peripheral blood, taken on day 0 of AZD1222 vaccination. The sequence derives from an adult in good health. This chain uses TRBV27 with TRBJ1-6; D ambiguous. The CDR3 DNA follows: TGTGCCAGCAGTTTAACAAACTCCTATAATTCACCCCTCCACTTT. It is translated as CASSLTNSYNSPLHF.